This section outlines one TCR beta chain sequence together with its context. These data come from a study of blood T cell repertoires in COVID-19. TCRdb's table, derived via immunoSEQ multiplex PCR, lists solely in-frame clones and lacks some. This table has fewer than 250,000 clones, approximately 83% appearing once. The clonotype originates from a woman between 40 and 55 years old who had been exposed to COVID-19. Sequenced sample: PBMCs or T cells enriched from blood (not recorded which).

The CDR3 spells CASTPGSSYNEQFF. The CDR3 nucleotides are TGTGCCAGTACCCCGGGATCCTCCTACAATGAGCAGTTCTTC. The chain links TRBV19 to TRBJ2-1; possibly TRBD2 for D (5 bases). V was shortened by 7 bases and J by 0 bases, with 10 bases between the two germline ends. CDR3 length equals 14 residues. CDR1 LNHDA and CDR2 SQIVND come from the germline V gene (reference sequence).